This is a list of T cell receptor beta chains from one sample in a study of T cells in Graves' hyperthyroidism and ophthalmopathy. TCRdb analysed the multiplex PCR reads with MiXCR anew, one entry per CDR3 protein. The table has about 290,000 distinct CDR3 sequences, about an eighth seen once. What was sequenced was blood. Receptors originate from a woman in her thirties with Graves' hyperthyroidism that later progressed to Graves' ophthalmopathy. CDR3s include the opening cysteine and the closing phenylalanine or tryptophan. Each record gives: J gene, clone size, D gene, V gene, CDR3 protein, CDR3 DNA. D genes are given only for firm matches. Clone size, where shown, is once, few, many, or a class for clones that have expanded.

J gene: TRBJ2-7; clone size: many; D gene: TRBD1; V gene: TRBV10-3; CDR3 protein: CAIGQGGSYEQYF; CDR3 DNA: TGTGCCATCGGACAGGGGGGCTCCTACGAGCAGTACTTC
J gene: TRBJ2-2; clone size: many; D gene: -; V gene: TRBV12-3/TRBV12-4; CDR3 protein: CASSLSDTGLYTGELFF; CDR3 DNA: TGTGCCAGCAGTTTATCTGATACGGGTTTGTACACCGGGGAGCTGTTTTTT
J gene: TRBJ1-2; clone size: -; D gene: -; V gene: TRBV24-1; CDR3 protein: CATSDYSYGYTF; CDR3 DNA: TGTGCCACCAGTGATTACAGCTATGGCTACACCTTC
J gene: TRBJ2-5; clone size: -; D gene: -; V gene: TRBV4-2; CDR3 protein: CASSRAYRDDEETQYF; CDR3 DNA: TGTGCCAGCAGCCGAGCATACCGGGACGATGAAGAGACCCAGTACTTC
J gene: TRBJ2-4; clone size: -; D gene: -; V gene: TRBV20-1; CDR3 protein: CSVHTKNIQYF; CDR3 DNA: TGCAGTGTTCACACCAAAAACATTCAGTACTTC
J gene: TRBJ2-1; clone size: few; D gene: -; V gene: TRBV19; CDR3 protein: CASSIVYGGSSYNEQFF; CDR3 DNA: TGTGCCAGTAGTATAGTGTACGGAGGAAGCTCCTACAATGAGCAGTTCTTC
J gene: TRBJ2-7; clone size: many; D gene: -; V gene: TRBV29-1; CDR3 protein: CSVEVLNGGQYF; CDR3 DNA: TGCAGCGTTGAAGTCCTAAACGGCGGGCAGTACTTC
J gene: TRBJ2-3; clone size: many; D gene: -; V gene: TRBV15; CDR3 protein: CATSRGDATDTQYF; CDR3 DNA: TGTGCCACCAGCAGGGGGGACGCCACAGATACGCAGTATTTT
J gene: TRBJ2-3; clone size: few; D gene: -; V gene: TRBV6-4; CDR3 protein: CASSDWGGTTDTQYF; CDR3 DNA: TGTGCCAGCAGTGACTGGGGCGGGACCACAGATACGCAGTATTTT
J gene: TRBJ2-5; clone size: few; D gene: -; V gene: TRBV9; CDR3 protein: CASSVLGASETQYF; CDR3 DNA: TGTGCCAGCAGCGTACTGGGGGCCTCAGAGACCCAGTACTTC
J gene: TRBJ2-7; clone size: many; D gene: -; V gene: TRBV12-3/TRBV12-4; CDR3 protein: CASRQGGGHEQYF; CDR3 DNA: TGTGCCAGCAGGCAGGGGGGTGGGCACGAGCAGTACTTC
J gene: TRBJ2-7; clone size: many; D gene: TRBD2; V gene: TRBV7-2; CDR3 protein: CASSLRTSGISSYEQYF; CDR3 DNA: TGTGCCAGCAGCCTCCGGACTAGCGGGATTAGCTCCTACGAGCAGTACTTC
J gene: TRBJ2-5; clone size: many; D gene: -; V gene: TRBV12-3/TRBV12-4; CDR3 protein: CASSPESRTQYF; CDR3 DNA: TGTGCCAGCAGTCCCGAGAGTAGGACCCAGTACTTC
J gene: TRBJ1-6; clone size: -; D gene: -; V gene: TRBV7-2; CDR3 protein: CASSSAFDSYNSPLHF; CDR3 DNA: TGTGCCAGCAGCTCCGCCTTTGATAGCTATAATTCACCCCTCCACTTT
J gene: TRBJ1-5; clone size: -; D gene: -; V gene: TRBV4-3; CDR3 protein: CASSQGAGAGQPQHF; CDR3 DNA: TGCGCCAGCAGCCAGGGGGCAGGGGCAGGTCAGCCCCAGCATTTT
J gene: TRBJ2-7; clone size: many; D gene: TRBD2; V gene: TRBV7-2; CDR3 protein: CASSLTGGSVNEQYF; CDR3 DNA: TGTGCCAGCAGCTTAACCGGCGGGAGTGTCAACGAGCAGTACTTC
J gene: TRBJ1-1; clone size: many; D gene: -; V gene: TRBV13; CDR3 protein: CASTTEEAGAEAFF; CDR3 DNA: TGTGCCAGCACCACTGAAGAGGCTGGGGCTGAAGCTTTCTTT
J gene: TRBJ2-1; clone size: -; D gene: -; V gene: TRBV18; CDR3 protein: CASSPLDRTGLGEQFF; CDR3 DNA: TGTGCCAGCTCACCCCTCGACAGGACGGGACTCGGTGAGCAGTTCTTC
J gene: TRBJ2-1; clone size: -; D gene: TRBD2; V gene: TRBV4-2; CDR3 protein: CASSQGTSGIYNEQFF; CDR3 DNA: TGTGCCAGCAGCCAGGGGACTAGCGGGATCTACAATGAGCAGTTCTTC
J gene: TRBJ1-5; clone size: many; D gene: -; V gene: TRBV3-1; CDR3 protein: CASSQRLLGPQHF; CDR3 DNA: TGTGCCAGCAGCCAACGCTTATTGGGGCCCCAGCATTTT
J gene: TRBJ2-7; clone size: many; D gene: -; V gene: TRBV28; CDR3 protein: CASSLLSGEQYF; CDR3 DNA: TGTGCCAGTTCTCTCCTGTCGGGCGAGCAGTACTTC
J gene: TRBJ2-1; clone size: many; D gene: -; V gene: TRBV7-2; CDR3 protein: CASSLDSSSYNEQFF; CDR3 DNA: TGTGCCAGCAGCTTAGACTCTAGCTCCTACAATGAGCAGTTCTTC
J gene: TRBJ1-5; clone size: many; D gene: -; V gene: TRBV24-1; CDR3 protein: CATSGRGTGQPQHF; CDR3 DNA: TGTGCCACCAGTGGTAGAGGGACGGGGCAGCCCCAGCATTTT
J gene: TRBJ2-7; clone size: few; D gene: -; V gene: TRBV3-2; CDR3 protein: CASSQDGIAGGPYEQYF; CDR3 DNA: TGTGCCAGCAGCCAAGATGGGATAGCGGGAGGGCCCTACGAGCAGTACTTC
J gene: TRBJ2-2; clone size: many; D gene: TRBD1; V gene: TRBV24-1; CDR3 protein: CATSESTGLAGELFF; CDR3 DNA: TGTGCCACCAGTGAATCGACAGGGTTGGCCGGGGAGCTGTTTTTT
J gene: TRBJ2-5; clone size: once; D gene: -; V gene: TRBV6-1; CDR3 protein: CASSEGANPQETQYF; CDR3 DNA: TGTGCCAGCAGTGAAGGGGCCAACCCCCAGGAGACCCAGTACTTC
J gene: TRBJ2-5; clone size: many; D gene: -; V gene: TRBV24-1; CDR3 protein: CATSDYRENQETQYF; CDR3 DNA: TGTGCCACCAGTGATTACAGGGAAAACCAAGAGACCCAGTACTTC
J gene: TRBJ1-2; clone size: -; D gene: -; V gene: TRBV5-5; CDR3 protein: CASSFDHNYGYTF; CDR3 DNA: TGTGCCAGCAGTTTCGACCATAACTATGGCTACACCTTC
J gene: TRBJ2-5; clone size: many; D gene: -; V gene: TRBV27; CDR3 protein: CASSPRALFGETQYF; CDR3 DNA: TGTGCCAGCAGTCCCCGGGCGCTTTTCGGAGAGACCCAGTACTTC
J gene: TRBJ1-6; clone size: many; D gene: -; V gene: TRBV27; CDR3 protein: CASGFTRPSPLHF; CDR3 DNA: TGTGCCAGCGGCTTCACCCGACCTTCACCCCTCCACTTT
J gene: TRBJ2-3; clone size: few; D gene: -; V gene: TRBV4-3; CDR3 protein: CASSQDSRGPTDTQYF; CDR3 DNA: TGCGCCAGCAGCCAAGATTCCCGGGGGCCCACAGATACGCAGTATTTT
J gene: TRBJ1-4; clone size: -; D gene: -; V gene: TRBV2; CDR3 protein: CACSQRISTNEKLFF; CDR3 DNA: TGTGCCTGCAGTCAAAGGATATCAACTAATGAAAAACTGTTTTTT
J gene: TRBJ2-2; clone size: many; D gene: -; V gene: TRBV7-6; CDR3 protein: CASSPPGGGTGELFF; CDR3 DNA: TGTGCCAGCAGCCCTCCGGGCGGCGGCACCGGGGAGCTGTTTTTT
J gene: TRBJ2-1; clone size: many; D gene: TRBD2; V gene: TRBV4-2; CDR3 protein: CASSQDRGEFGNEQFF; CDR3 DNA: TGTGCCAGCAGCCAAGATCGGGGGGAGTTCGGCAATGAGCAGTTCTTC
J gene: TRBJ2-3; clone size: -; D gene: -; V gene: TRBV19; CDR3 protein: CASKYSLGSDTQYF; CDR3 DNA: TGTGCCAGTAAATACTCCCTAGGGTCAGATACGCAGTATTTT
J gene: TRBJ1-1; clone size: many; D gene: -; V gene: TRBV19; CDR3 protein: CASSTSILTEAFF; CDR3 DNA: TGTGCCAGTAGTACCTCCATCTTAACTGAAGCTTTCTTT
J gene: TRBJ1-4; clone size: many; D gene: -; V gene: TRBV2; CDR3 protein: CASSEGVHSGEKLFF; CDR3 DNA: TGTGCCAGCAGTGAAGGGGTCCACTCGGGTGAAAAACTGTTTTTT
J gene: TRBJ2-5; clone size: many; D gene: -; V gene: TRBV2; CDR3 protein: CASSKTLKETQYF; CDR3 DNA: TGTGCCAGCAGTAAGACATTAAAAGAGACCCAGTACTTC
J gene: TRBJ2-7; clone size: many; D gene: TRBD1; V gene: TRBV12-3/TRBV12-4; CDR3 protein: CASSRQGGYYEQYF; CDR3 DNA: TGTGCCAGCAGCAGACAGGGTGGGTACTACGAGCAGTACTTC
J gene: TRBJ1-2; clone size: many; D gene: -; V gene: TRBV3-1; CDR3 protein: CASSRGKTNYGYTF; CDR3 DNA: TGTGCCAGCAGTCGGGGGAAAACTAACTATGGCTACACCTTC
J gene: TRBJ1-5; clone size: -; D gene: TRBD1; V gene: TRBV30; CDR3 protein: CAWNDRVDQPQHF; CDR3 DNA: TGTGCCTGGAATGACAGGGTGGATCAGCCCCAGCATTTT
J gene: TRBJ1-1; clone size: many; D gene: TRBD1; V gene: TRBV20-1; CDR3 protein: CSAPSTGHTEAFF; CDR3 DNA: TGCAGTGCTCCATCGACAGGGCACACTGAAGCTTTCTTT
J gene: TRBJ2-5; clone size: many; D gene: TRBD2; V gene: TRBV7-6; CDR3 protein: CASSSFSGTTLGTQYF; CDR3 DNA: TGTGCCAGCAGCTCATTCTCCGGGACTACCTTGGGGACCCAGTACTTC
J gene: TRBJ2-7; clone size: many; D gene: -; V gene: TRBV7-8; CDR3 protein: CASSLDAPGTAYEQYF; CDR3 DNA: TGTGCCAGCAGCTTAGATGCGCCGGGAACAGCCTACGAGCAGTACTTC
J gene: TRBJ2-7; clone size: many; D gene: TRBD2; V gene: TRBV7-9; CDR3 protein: CASSLEVAGPYEQYF; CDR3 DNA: TGTGCCAGCAGCTTAGAGGTAGCGGGCCCATACGAGCAGTACTTC